One and the same sample provided the 26 T cell receptor beta chains below, sequenced in a study of CD8 T cells in ankylosing spondylitis. Study-level findings and limits: Within ankylosing spondylitis blood, a TCR beta motif made up of seven to nine highly homologous variants appeared to be characteristic.

TCRdb re-analysed the 5' RACE reads in MiXCR, keeping a single row per CDR3 protein. The sample consists of about 540,000 distinct CDR3 sequences, over 9.5% of them appearing once. Their cognate antigens are unknown. The sequencing input was blood, either unsorted or a sorted T cell fraction (not recorded which). The receptors here all came from a male donor with ankylosing spondylitis.

The sample holds many counts of this clonotype. The chain combines TRBV7-9 with TRBJ1-5; perhaps TRBD1 as D (5 bases). Germline loops: CDR1 SEHNR, CDR2 FQNEAQ (reference sequence). The CDR3 extends over 14 amino acids. V lost 2 bases, J lost 7 bases, and 12 bases lay in between. The CDR3 loop is CASSLSGPGQPQHF. The CDR3 DNA reads TGTGCCAGCAGCTTATCGGGGCCGGGGCAGCCCCAGCATTTT.

This clonotype showed up just a few times. This chain links TRBV2 with TRBJ2-3, with 7 bases that match TRBD1. The J segment lost 2 bases and the V segment lost 5 bases, leaving 4 bases of the junction unmatched. The CDR3 loop spans 14 amino acids. The germline V gene has CDR1 SNHLY and CDR2 FYNNEI. The CDR3 loop is CASSRTGYTDTQYF. For the CDR3, the DNA is TGTGCCAGCAGTAGGACAGGCTACACAGATACGCAGTATTTT.

The chain uses TRBV24-1 and TRBJ2-1; 8 positions agree with TRBD2. The V and J ends lost 5 bases and 4 bases, in that order; junction bases with no gene match: 9. This CDR3 has 16 amino acids. Germline CDR1 is KGHDR and CDR2 is SFDVKD. CDR3: CATSGAPTSGYNEQFF. The CDR3 DNA follows: TGTGCCACCAGTGGGGCCCCCACTAGCGGATACAATGAGCAGTTCTTC.

This clonotype was observed a few times. The chain carries TRBV14 and TRBJ1-2; D is perhaps TRBD1 (6 bases). V was shortened by 2 bases and J by 9 bases, with 10 bases between the two germline ends. The CDR3 has 12 amino acids. Germline V CDR1 and CDR2: SGHDN, FVKESK. The CDR3 spells CASSQTGLSYTF. CDR3 sequence (DNA): TGTGCCAGCAGCCAAACAGGGCTAAGCTACACCTTC.

The V gene is TRBV9, the J gene TRBJ2-3; weak D call: TRBD1 (5 bases). The germline V gene has CDR1 SGDLS and CDR2 YYNGEE. V lost 4 bases to trimming and J lost 2 bases, with 8 bases between them. The CDR3 spans 13 residues. The CDR3 region is CASSLRVTDTQYF. CDR3 DNA sequence: TGTGCCAGCAGCCTCAGGGTCACAGATACGCAGTATTTT. The full variable domain, its missing parts supplied by reference TRBV9 and TRBJ2-3, is DSGVTQTPKHLITATGQRVTLRCSPRSGDLSVYWYQQSLDQGLQFLIQYYNGEERAKGNILERFSAQQFPDLHSELNLSSLELGDSALYFCASSLRVTDTQYFGPGTRLTVL.

The V call is TRBV28, the J call TRBJ1-2; 7 positions agree with TRBD1. The CDR3 has 14 residues. Germline CDR1 MDHEN, CDR2 SYDVKM. Unmatched junction bases numbered 8, after V lost 3 bases and J lost 7 bases. CDR3 sequence (DNA): TGTGCCAGCAGTTTGGAGGGGGCGCGACCTGGCTACACCTTC. Translated, it gives CASSLEGARPGYTF.

This clonotype was counted ten times or more. The chain combines TRBV11-2 with TRBJ2-1; TRBD2 aligns across 8 bases. Unmatched junction bases numbered 8, after V lost 1 base and J lost 9 bases. This CDR3 has 15 residues. The germline CDR1 and CDR2 sequences are SGHAT and FQNNGV. The CDR3 bases are TGTGCCAGCAGCTTAGTCGCGGGAGGTCCTGGTGAGCAGTTCTTC. Translation gives CASSLVAGGPGEQFF.

The chain uses TRBV12-3 or TRBV12-4 and TRBJ2-7; TRBD2 matches 15 bases. The length of the CDR3 is 14 residues. V was pared by 6 bases and J by 4 bases, with 1 base of the junction left unmatched. The CDR3 region has the DNA TGTGCCAGCAGCGGACTAGCGGGAGGGTACGAGCAGTACTTC. It translates to CASSGLAGGYEQYF.

This CDR3 reads CASSKNRGGETQYF. CDR3 nucleotides: TGTGCCAGCAGCAAAAACAGGGGAGGGGAGACCCAGTACTTC. The V call is TRBV3-1, the J call TRBJ2-5; tentatively, D is TRBD1 or TRBD2 (7 bases each). Trimming removed 5 bases at V and 5 bases at J, with 15 bases between. From germline, CDR1 is LGHDT and CDR2 YNNKEL (reference sequence). The CDR3 has 14 amino acids.

This clonotype has more than one count but fewer than ten. The genes are TRBV11-2 and TRBJ2-7; D call uncertain. The germline gives CDR1 SGHAT, CDR2 FQNNGV. The CDR3 sequence is 16 residues long. Between the trimmed V and J ends, which lost 5 bases and 1 base, there was a span of 18 bases. CDR3 coding DNA: TGTGCCAGCAGCCTTCGAGCCCTAGGCCTTTCCTACGAGCAGTACTTC. Protein product: CASSLRALGLSYEQYF.

This clonotype has a handful of counts. J is TRBJ2-3 and V is TRBV28; D call uncertain. The germline V gene encodes CDR1 MDHEN and CDR2 SYDVKM. V lost 4 bases to trimming and J lost 9 bases, with 5 bases between them. This CDR3 is built from 10 residues. The CDR3, as DNA: TGTGCCAGCAGTTCGACAACGCAGTATTTT. Encoded protein: CASSSTTQYF.

The V call is TRBV19, the J call TRBJ2-2; weak D call: TRBD1 (6 bases). There are 12 residues in the CDR3. The germline V gene encodes CDR1 LNHDA and CDR2 SQIVND (reference sequence). The ends were cut back, 10 bases at V and 5 bases at J, with 11 bases in the middle. The CDR3: CATERGTGELFF. CDR3 nucleotide sequence: TGTGCCACCGAGAGGGGGACCGGGGAGCTGTTTTTT.

This clonotype was recorded at least ten times. The chain has TRBV4-2 and TRBJ2-1, with no clear D. Trimming removed 0 bases at V and 0 bases at J, with 9 bases between. Germline CDR1 and CDR2: LGHNA and YNFKEQ. The CDR3 totals 16 residues. CDR3 DNA sequence: TGTGCCAGCAGCCAAGAACTACGGGTCTCCTACAATGAGCAGTTCTTC. It codes for CASSQELRVSYNEQFF.

This clonotype was recorded at least ten times. The gene calls are TRBV10-3 and TRBJ2-6, with 11 bases that match TRBD2. Germline trimming cut 6 bases from V and 3 bases from J; bases unmatched to any gene: 4. Per the germline V gene, CDR1 is ENHRY and CDR2 is SYGVKD. The CDR3 has 16 amino acids. This CDR3 is CAISLAGGSGANVLTF. CDR3 DNA: TGTGCCATCAGCCTAGCGGGAGGTAGTGGGGCCAACGTCCTGACTTTC.

This clonotype was seen more than once but under ten times. The chain couples TRBV29-1 to TRBJ2-1; 7 positions match TRBD2. This CDR3 is built from 14 residues. The trim removed 4 bases at V and 12 bases at J, leaving 15 bases unmatched. The germline gives CDR1 SQVTM, CDR2 ANQGSEA. The CDR3, as DNA: TGCAGCGTTGTAGTCCATCTAGCGGAGAGGGGGCAGTTCTTC. Its protein product is CSVVVHLAERGQFF.

The V and J genes are TRBV5-1 and TRBJ2-1, with 8 bases aligning to TRBD1. Germline values: CDR1 SGHRS, CDR2 YFSETQ. After removal of 0 bases from V and 7 bases from J, the junction contained 6 bases not matched to a gene. This CDR3 is 15 amino acids long. CDR3 DNA: TGCGCCAGCAGCTTGGGACAGGGGTCGACGAATGAGCAGTTCTTC. It is translated as CASSLGQGSTNEQFF.

This clonotype was recorded many times. The chain is built from TRBV18 and TRBJ1-2; D possibly corresponds to TRBD1 (5 bases). Germline V gene sequence: CDR1 KGHSH, CDR2 LQKENI. Between the trimmed V and J ends, which lost 3 bases and 3 bases, there was a span of 11 bases. This CDR3 is 14 amino acids long. The CDR3 spells CASSPGTQYYGYTF. The CDR3 DNA reads as TGTGCCAGCTCACCCGGGACTCAATACTATGGCTACACCTTC.

There are a few counts of this clonotype. V gene TRBV29-1 combines with J gene TRBJ2-3; D unclear. The CDR3 has 12 residues. V was clipped by 8 bases and J by 5 bases, with 14 bases between them. CDR1 SQVTM and CDR2 ANQGSEA come from the germline V gene. DNA of the CDR3: TGCAGCCTCGACACCCCGGGAGATACGCAGTATTTT. Translation gives CSLDTPGDTQYF.

The sample holds a few counts of this clonotype. The chain carries TRBV4-1 and TRBJ2-7; TRBD1 is a possible D gene (6 bases). The V end lost 1 base, the J end lost 12 bases, and 10 bases lay between the germline ends. The CDR3 has 11 amino acids. CDR1 is MGHRA, CDR2 YSYEKL, per germline. CDR3 DNA: TGCGCCAGCAGCCAAGGGCAGGGGCTGTACTTC. It encodes CASSQGQGLYF.

The chain joins TRBV11-2 to TRBJ2-1; 12 bases are shared with TRBD2. The trim removed 5 bases at V and 2 bases at J, leaving 4 bases unmatched. The length of the CDR3 is 16 residues. CDR1 is SGHAT and CDR2 is FQNNGV in the germline V gene. CDR3 protein: CASSPWTSGAYNEQFF. The CDR3 region has the DNA TGTGCCAGCAGCCCCTGGACTAGCGGGGCCTACAATGAGCAGTTCTTC.

This clonotype occurred many times. The chain is built from TRBV20-1 and TRBJ2-1, with 15 bases that match TRBD2. The ends lost 6 bases at V and 4 bases at J; junction bases unmatched: 7. The germline V gene encodes CDR1 DFQATT and CDR2 SNEGSKA (reference sequence). The CDR3 is 16 amino acids. The CDR3 nucleotides are TGCAGTGCGGAGGGGACTAGCGGGAGGACGTACAATGAGCAGTTCTTC. This gives the protein CSAEGTSGRTYNEQFF.

The V gene is TRBV4-1, the J gene TRBJ1-2, with D unclear. The V end lost 1 base, the J end lost 4 bases, and 10 bases lay between the germline ends. The CDR3 has 14 amino acids. Per germline, CDR1 MGHRA and CDR2 YSYEKL. In nucleotides, the CDR3 is TGCGCCAGCAGCCAAGTTATAGGACTCTATGGCTACACCTTC. Amino acids: CASSQVIGLYGYTF.

The chain recombines TRBV11-2 with TRBJ2-1; tentatively, D is TRBD1 (5 bases). Between the trimmed V and J ends, which lost 8 bases and 7 bases, there was a span of 18 bases. Germline CDR1 SGHAT, CDR2 FQNNGV. The length of the CDR3 is 14 residues. The CDR3 spells CASGALVQLNEQFF. The CDR3 DNA reads TGTGCCAGCGGGGCGTTGGTTCAATTGAATGAGCAGTTCTTC.

This clonotype was seen at least ten times. The chain employs TRBV5-1 and TRBJ2-4; 11 bases fit TRBD2. The CDR3 length is 16 residues. Looked up from germline, CDR1 is SGHRS and CDR2 is YFSETQ. V lost 4 bases and J lost 1; bases outside the gene matches: 4. CDR3 in DNA: TGCGCCAGCAGCCCGGGACTAGCGGACGCCAAAAACATTCAGTACTTC. This encodes CASSPGLADAKNIQYF.

This clonotype has just a few counts. The chain employs TRBV12-3 or TRBV12-4 and TRBJ1-5; TRBD1 agrees at 8 bases. The CDR3 covers 14 residues. V shed 7 bases and J 3 bases; nucleotides not matched to a gene: 5. The CDR3 bases are TGTGCCAGCAACCGACAGGGGTACAATCAGCCCCAGCATTTT. Its protein is CASNRQGYNQPQHF.

The rearrangement links TRBV7-9 to TRBJ1-1, with D possibly TRBD1 on 6 matching bases. Trimming shortened V by 1 base and J by 7 bases, and 13 bases separated the two germline ends. The germline V gene encodes CDR1 SEHNR and CDR2 FQNEAQ (reference sequence). The CDR3 totals 14 residues. CDR3 bases: TGTGCCAGCAGCTTAGGGGTACAGGGCCGTGAAGCTTTCTTT. As protein: CASSLGVQGREAFF.